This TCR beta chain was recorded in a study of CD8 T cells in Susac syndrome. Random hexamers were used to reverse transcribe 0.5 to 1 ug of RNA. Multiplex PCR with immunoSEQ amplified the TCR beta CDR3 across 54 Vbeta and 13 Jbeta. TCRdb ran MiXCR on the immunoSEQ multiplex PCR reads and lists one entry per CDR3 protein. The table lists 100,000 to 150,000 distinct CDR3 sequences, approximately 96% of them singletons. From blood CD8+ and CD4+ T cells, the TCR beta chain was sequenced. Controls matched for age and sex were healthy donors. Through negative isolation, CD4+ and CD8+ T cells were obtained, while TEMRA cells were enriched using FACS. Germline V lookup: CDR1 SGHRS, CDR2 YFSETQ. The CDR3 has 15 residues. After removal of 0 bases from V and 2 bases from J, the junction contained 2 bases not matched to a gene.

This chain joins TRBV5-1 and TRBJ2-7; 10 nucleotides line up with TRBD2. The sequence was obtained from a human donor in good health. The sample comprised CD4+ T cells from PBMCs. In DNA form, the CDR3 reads TGCGCCAGCAGCTTGGGCGGGACTAGCGCCTACGAGCAGTACTTC. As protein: CASSLGGTSAYEQYF. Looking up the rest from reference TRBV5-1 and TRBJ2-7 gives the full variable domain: KAGVTQTPRYLIKTRGQQVTLSCSPISGHRSVSWYQQTPGQGLQFLFEYFSETQRNKGNFPGRFSGRQFSNSRSEMNVSTLELGDSALYLCASSLGGTSAYEQYFGPGTRLTVT.